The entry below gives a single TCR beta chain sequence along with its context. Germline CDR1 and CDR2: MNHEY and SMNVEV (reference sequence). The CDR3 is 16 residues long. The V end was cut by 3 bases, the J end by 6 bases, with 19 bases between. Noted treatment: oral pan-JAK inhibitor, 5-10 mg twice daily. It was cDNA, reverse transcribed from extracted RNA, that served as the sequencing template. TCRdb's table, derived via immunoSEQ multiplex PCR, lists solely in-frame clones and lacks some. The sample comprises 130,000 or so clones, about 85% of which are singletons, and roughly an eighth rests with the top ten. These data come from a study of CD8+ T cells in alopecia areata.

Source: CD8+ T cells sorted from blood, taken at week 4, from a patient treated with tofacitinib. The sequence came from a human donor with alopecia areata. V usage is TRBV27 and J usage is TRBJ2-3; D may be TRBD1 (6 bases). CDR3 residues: CASSFHTGLLEDTQYF. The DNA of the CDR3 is TGTGCCAGCAGTTTTCATACAGGGTTGTTGGAGGATACGCAGTATTTT.